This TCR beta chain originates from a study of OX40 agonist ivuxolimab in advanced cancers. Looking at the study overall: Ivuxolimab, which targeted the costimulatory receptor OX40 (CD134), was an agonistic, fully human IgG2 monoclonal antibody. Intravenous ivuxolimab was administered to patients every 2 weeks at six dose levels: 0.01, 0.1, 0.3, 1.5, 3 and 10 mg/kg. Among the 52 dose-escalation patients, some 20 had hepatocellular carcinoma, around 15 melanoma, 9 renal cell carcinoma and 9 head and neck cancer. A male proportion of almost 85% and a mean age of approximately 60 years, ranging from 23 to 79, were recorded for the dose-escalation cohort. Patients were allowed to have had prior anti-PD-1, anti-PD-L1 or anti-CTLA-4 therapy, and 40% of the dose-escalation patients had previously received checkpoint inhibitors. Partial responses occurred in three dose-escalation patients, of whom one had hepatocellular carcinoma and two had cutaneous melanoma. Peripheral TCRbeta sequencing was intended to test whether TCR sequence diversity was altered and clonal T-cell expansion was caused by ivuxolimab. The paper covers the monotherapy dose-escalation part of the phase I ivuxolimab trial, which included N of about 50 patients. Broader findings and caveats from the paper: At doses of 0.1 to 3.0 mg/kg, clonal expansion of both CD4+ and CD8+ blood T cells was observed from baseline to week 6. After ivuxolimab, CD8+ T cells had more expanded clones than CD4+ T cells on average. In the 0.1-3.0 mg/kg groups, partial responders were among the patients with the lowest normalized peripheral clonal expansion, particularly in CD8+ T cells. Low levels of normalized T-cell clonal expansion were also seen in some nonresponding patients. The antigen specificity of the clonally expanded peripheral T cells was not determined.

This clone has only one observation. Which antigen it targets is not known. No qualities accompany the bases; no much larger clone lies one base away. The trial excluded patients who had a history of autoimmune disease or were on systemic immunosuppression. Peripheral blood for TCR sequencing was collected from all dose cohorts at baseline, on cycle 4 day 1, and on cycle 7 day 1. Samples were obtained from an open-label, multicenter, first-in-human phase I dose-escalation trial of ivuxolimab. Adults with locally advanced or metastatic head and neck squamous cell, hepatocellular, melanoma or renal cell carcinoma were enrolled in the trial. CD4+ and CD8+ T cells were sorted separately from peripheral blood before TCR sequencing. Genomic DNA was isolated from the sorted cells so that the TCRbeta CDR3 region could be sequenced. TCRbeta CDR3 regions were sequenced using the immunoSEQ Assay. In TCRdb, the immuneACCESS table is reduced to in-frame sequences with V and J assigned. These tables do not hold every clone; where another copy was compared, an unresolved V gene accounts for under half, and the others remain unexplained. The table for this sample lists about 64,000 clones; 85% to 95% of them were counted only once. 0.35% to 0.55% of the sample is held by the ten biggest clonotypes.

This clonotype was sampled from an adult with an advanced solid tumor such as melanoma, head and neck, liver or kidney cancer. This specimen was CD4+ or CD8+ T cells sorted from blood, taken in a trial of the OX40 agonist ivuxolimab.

The CDR3 amino acid sequence is: CASSLRGLGGPADEQYF. The DNA sequence is TGTGCCAGCAGTTTAAGGGGTCTCGGGGGTCCGGCGGACGAGCAGTACTTC. The sequence is built from TRBV27 and TRBJ2-7; TRBD2 might be the D gene, on 6 matching bases. Including the terminal cysteine and phenylalanine, the CDR3 comprises 17 residues. Only the CDR3 DNA stays, 51 bases, in frame from base 1. Taken from the germline V gene (reference sequence), the CDR1 and CDR2 loops are MNHEY and SMNVEV. Trimming at the junction amounts to 2 bases on V and 5 bases on J, and the germline ends lie 22 bases apart.